The next 14 T cell receptor beta chains were all read from a single sample in a study of T cell repertoires in cytomegalovirus infection. Each CDR3 protein is one row after TCRdb ran MiXCR on the reads. The sample shows 250,000 to 300,000 distinct CDR3 sequences, about 13% of them seen only once. Sequencing was done on a sample of PBMCs. These TCRs come from a human donor in good health (CMV status not recorded). Some clones in this sample may be carry-over from other donors' samples.

This clonotype was observed a handful of times. The chain recombines TRBV20-1 with TRBJ1-2; possible D gene TRBD1, 5 bases. Trimming shortened V by 6 bases and J by 4 bases, and 15 bases separated the two germline ends. The germline V gene has CDR1 DFQATT and CDR2 SNEGSKA (reference sequence). This CDR3 comprises 13 residues. This chain's CDR3 is CSATVGVAYGYTF. The CDR3 nucleotides are TGCAGTGCCACGGTGGGGGTTGCCTATGGCTACACCTTC.

This clonotype came up many times. The rearrangement uses TRBV4-3 and TRBJ2-3; D is perhaps TRBD2 (6 bases). CDR1 is LGHNA and CDR2 is YSLEER in the germline V gene. The CDR3 runs to 15 residues. Trimming left V 0 bases short and J 4 bases short, with 11 bases between. CDR3 sequence: CASSQDLGLPDTQYF. The CDR3 DNA sequence: TGCGCCAGCAGCCAAGATTTGGGACTCCCAGATACGCAGTATTTT.

V is TRBV2 and J is TRBJ2-2; D may match TRBD1 or TRBD2 (6 bases each). This CDR3 is built from 15 residues. V gave up 6 bases and J gave up 4 bases, with 15 bases separating them. Germline values: CDR1 SNHLY, CDR2 FYNNEI. CDR3 coding DNA: TGTGCCAGCAGACGAAGAGGAGGGGGCACCGGGGAGCTGTTTTTT. This codes for CASRRRGGGTGELFF.

This clonotype was observed many times. The rearrangement uses TRBV7-2 and TRBJ2-2; D may be TRBD1 or TRBD2 (5 bases each). CDR3 size: 13 residues. Germline CDR1 and CDR2: SGHTA and FQGNSA. V was pared by 8 bases and J by 5 bases, with 12 bases between. CDR3 in amino acids: CASSRGETGELFF. CDR3 DNA: TGTGCCAGCTCTAGAGGGGAAACCGGGGAGCTGTTTTTT.

This sequence joins TRBV7-3 and TRBJ2-2; TRBD2 aligns across 7 bases. Germline values: CDR1 SGHTA, CDR2 FQGTGA. This CDR3 is built from 16 residues. Losses at the gene ends were 5 bases for V and 1 base for J; bases not matched to a gene: 7. CDR3 DNA sequence: TGTGCCAGCAGCCCGGGACTAACACGGAACACCGGGGAGCTGTTTTTT. As protein: CASSPGLTRNTGELFF.

This clonotype was found many times. The genes are TRBV28 and TRBJ2-7, with 9 bases lining up with TRBD2. V was clipped by 3 bases and J by 0 bases; unmatched bases: 9. CDR1 and CDR2 (germline): MDHEN, SYDVKM. This CDR3 has 17 amino acids. CDR3 region: CASSFGGSGRSSYEQYF. CDR3 coding DNA: TGTGCCAGCAGTTTCGGGGGAAGCGGGAGGTCCTCCTACGAGCAGTACTTC.

The chain uses TRBV7-9 and TRBJ2-4; D gene unclear. The CDR3 is 12 amino acids. V was pared by 2 bases and J by 12 bases, with 11 bases between. Looked up from germline, CDR1 is SEHNR and CDR2 is FQNEAQ (reference sequence). CDR3 sequence: CASSLNSPAQYF. CDR3 DNA sequence: TGTGCCAGCAGCTTAAACAGCCCGGCTCAGTACTTC. Variable domain in full (rest from reference TRBV7-9 and TRBJ2-4): DTGVSQNPRHKITKRGQNVTFRCDPISEHNRLYWYRQTLGQGPEFLTYFQNEAQLEKSRLLSDRFSAERPKGSFSTLEIQRTEQGDSAMYLCASSLNSPAQYFGAGTRLSVL.

The J gene is TRBJ2-1, the V gene TRBV10-3; TRBD1 is a possible D gene (6 bases). V was pared by 10 bases and J by 5 bases, with 18 bases between. This CDR3 comprises 14 residues. Germline V CDR1 and CDR2: ENHRY, SYGVKD. CDR3 bases: TGTGCCACCATTCAGGGGCTAGCTAACAATGAGCAGTTCTTC. Translation gives CATIQGLANNEQFF.

At least ten counts were recorded for this clonotype. The CDR3 reads CASSSRQGLGYNEQFF. The CDR3 coding sequence is TGTGCCAGCAGCTCCCGACAGGGGCTAGGGTACAATGAGCAGTTCTTC. The V and J genes are TRBV7-3 and TRBJ2-1; 8 bases align to TRBD1. The germline gives CDR1 SGHTA, CDR2 FQGTGA. The CDR3 loop spans 16 amino acids. Unmatched junction bases numbered 9, after V lost 4 bases and J lost 4 bases.

The genes are TRBV7-6 and TRBJ2-3, with D possibly called TRBD1 or TRBD2 (6 bases each). CDR3 length equals 13 residues. Germline-derived CDR1 and CDR2 are SGHVS and FNYEAQ. The ends were cut back, 3 bases at V and 5 bases at J, with 9 bases in the middle. This CDR3 reads CASSFRGQDTQYF. DNA for the CDR3: TGTGCCAGCAGCTTTCGGGGGCAAGATACGCAGTATTTT.

The gene calls are TRBV12-3 or TRBV12-4 and TRBJ1-1; D perhaps matches TRBD1 (6 bases). The CDR3 has 14 residues. V lost 3 bases and J 3 bases, leaving 11 bases between the germline ends. CDR3: CASSLYREYTEAFF. The CDR3 DNA reads TGTGCCAGCAGTTTGTACAGGGAGTACACTGAAGCTTTCTTT.

This rearrangement joins TRBV4-3 to TRBJ2-7; 11 bases match TRBD2. The germline V gene has CDR1 LGHNA and CDR2 YSLEER. V lost 0 bases to trimming and J lost 1 base; unmatched junction nucleotides: 8. CDR3 length: 18 amino acids. The CDR3 loop is CASSQEFWTSGWSYEQYF. The CDR3 DNA is TGCGCCAGCAGCCAAGAATTCTGGACTAGCGGGTGGTCCTACGAGCAGTACTTC.

This chain uses TRBV3-1 with TRBJ1-6, with 8 bases matching TRBD1. The length of the CDR3 is 18 residues. V was clipped by 0 bases and J by 3 bases; unmatched bases: 7. CDR1 is LGHDT and CDR2 is YNNKEL in the germline V gene (reference sequence). DNA for the CDR3: TGTGCCAGCAGCCAAGATGGTGGGACAGGCAACTATAATTCACCCCTCCACTTT. This sequence encodes CASSQDGGTGNYNSPLHF.

The rearrangement joins TRBV5-1 to TRBJ2-3, with a tentative D call TRBD1 (6 bases). Per the germline V gene, CDR1 is SGHRS and CDR2 is YFSETQ. Trimming left V 4 bases short and J 0 bases short, with 12 bases between. CDR3 length equals 15 residues. The CDR3, as DNA: TGCGCCAGCAGCCCACAGGGCGCTAGCACAGATACGCAGTATTTT. Its translation: CASSPQGASTDTQYF.